This entry is about one T cell receptor (beta chain). In the original processing: Nucleated cell number was recorded as an estimate derived from reference gene primer amplification. Clones were sequenced by immunoSEQ multiplex PCR, and TCRdb holds only the in-frame ones, with some missing. V, J and clone size were drawn from that table, and D and trimming were deduced from the DNA. This table holds about 180,000 clones, 89% found once. This record belongs to a study of blood T cell repertoires in COVID-19. Overall study context: Acute-phase and convalescent COVID-19 samples originated in the United States, Italy and Spain. PBMCs, B-cell-depleted T cells, or T cells were the source of the cDNA or gDNA that made up the material.

The V segment lost 2 bases and the J segment 5 bases; nucleotides outside the gene matches: 14. The length of the CDR3 is 17 residues. Germline V lookup: CDR1 LGHNT, CDR2 FRNRAP. The sequenced material came from peripheral blood. J is TRBJ2-5 and V is TRBV12-5; TRBD1 aligns across 7 bases. The receptor was derived from a man aged 18 to 29 who had recovered from COVID-19. Here the CDR3 DNA reads TGTGCTAGTGGTTTGAGATACTGGGGGACAGAGAAGGAGACCCAGTACTTC. Translated, it gives CASGLRYWGTEKETQYF.